This TCR beta chain comes out of a study of shared clonotypes between healthy human individuals. V was shortened by 6 bases and J by 2 bases, with 11 bases between the two germline ends. In germline, CDR1 is MNHNS, CDR2 SASEGT. This CDR3 comprises 14 residues. The repertoire was sequenced with immunoSEQ multiplex PCR; TCRdb's copy has only in-frame clones and lacks some. The sample yields about 330,000 clones, about 74% seen once. In regard to this clone: Its matching antigen is unknown. Other DNA sequences in the sample encode the same CDR3.

Overall study results and limits: Sampling involved blood alone; tissue repertoires likely differ.

The chain couples TRBV6-1 to TRBJ1-3; D perhaps matches TRBD1 (6 bases). The origin of this receptor is a man in his thirties or forties in good health. Sequencing was carried out using memory CD4+ T cells sorted from blood. Subset denoted: CD45RA-negative fraction. Here the CDR3 DNA reads TGTGCCAGCAGGAGTACAGGGACTGGAAACACCATATATTTT. This sequence encodes CASRSTGTGNTIYF.